This TCR beta chain was retrieved from a study of blood T cell repertoires in COVID-19. Background on the study: Acute-phase and convalescent COVID-19 samples originated in the United States, Italy and Spain. PBMCs, B-cell-depleted T cells, or T cells provided the cDNA or gDNA that made up the material.

After removal of 0 bases from V and 6 bases from J, the junction contained 7 bases not matched to a gene. This CDR3 is 16 amino acids long. Germline V CDR1 and CDR2: SGHDT, YYEEEE. Original processing methods: The authors estimated nucleated cell counts from reference gene primer amplification. The table came from immunoSEQ multiplex PCR; TCRdb's copy has only in-frame clones and leaves some out. V and J calls plus clone size are reproduced from that table; the DNA served to infer D and trimming. The data contain just over 85,000 clones, roughly nine tenths of them singletons. Sequencing was performed on peripheral blood. The chain is built from TRBV5-6 and TRBJ2-7, with 12 bases matching TRBD1. The receptor was isolated from a man aged 45-65 years with acute or convalescent COVID-19. The chain's CDR3 is CASSLAVGTGGGEQYF. The DNA of the CDR3 is TGTGCCAGCAGCTTGGCCGTGGGGACAGGGGGCGGCGAGCAGTACTTC.